What follows is one T cell receptor (beta chain) and its context. The target antigen is unknown. The data stem from a study of TIL therapy for anti-PD-1-resistant metastatic lung cancer. Study as a whole: Most patients had lung adenocarcinoma. Tumors carried a median about 1.5 non-synonymous mutations per megabase.

Time point in this sample: pre-treatment sample, taken before nivolumab and TIL therapy. Whole-study findings and limits: Treatment-naive, never-smoker and oncogene-addicted patients were overrepresented in this highly selected cohort.

The immunoSEQ assay was v3. Method: immunoSEQ multiplex PCR; TCRdb's copy keeps in-frame clones and lacks some. The sample records some 60,000 clones, more than 60% being singletons. This CDR3 spans 16 amino acids. Germline lookup yields CDR1 MNHNY and CDR2 SVGAGI (reference sequence). Trimming removed 8 bases from V and 4 bases from J; junction bases left unmatched: 12. The material sequenced was blood, taken at baseline. The chain uses TRBV6-6 and TRBJ1-3; 9 nucleotides match TRBD1. The sequence derives from a person aged 25 to 80 with non-small cell lung cancer. The CDR3 nucleotides are TGTGCCAGCGGCGTAACGGGGACAGGGCAAGGAAACACCATATATTTT. This gives the protein CASGVTGTGQGNTIYF.